This TCR beta chain was profiled in a study of T cells in Graves' hyperthyroidism and ophthalmopathy (dated by TCRdb to about 2019). For context, the study as a whole: Peripheral blood samples were taken at initial diagnosis, before any treatment was given. An independent validation cohort of around 20 hyperthyroidism patients and about 15 patients who later progressed to ophthalmopathy tested prospective prediction of ophthalmopathy. Once sampling was done, hyperthyroidism patients were given methimazole at a starting dose of 30 mg daily, whereas ophthalmopathy patients were given high-dose intravenous methylprednisolone. The 95 to 100 discovery patients were divided at random into training and test sets in a 7:3 ratio. To identify TCR V-J signatures that set the groups apart, the researchers used a discovery cohort of 100 patients, made up of fewer than 50 with Graves' ophthalmopathy and about 60 with stable Graves' hyperthyroidism. The paper reports TCR Vbeta CDR3 sequencing of 130 to 150 peripheral blood samples: under 45 ophthalmopathy, under 85 hyperthyroidism and some 17 progressor patients. Thyroid tissue and blood T-cell repertoires from six Graves' hyperthyroidism patients were also compared in the study. Summary of the overall study and its limitations: In validation, the model predicted progression to ophthalmopathy with just under 71% sensitivity and about 73% specificity, a median of approximately 6.7 months before onset. Most expanded thyroid clonotypes (frequency above 0.001) were also found in blood, which suggests that blood repertoires may mirror thyroid immune responses. No statistical method was used to set the sample size in advance, and investigators knew the group allocation. A model built on a 13 V-J signature distinguished ophthalmopathy from stable hyperthyroidism, reaching roughly 88% sensitivity and around 81% specificity in cross-validation and 80%/75% in testing.

Amplification of TCR beta CDR3 regions was carried out from RNA transcripts. The first round of RT-PCR for the TCR CDR3 was performed with the HTBI primer set and the Qiagen OneStep RT-PCR kit. Libraries were constructed in a second round of multiplex PCR, after which size selection and purification were carried out. The libraries were sequenced on an Illumina HiSeq2000 using paired-end 100 bp reads. On the study's bioinformatics: Raw data were processed with SOAPnuke, discarding reads with adapters, uncalled bases, mean Phred below 15, or no exact constant-primer or identifier match. High-quality paired reads were merged with COPE v1.2.5, and unique nucleotide sequences were defined as clonotypes. MiTCR v1.1 was used to align clonotypes to the IMGT TRBV, TRBD and TRBJ reference segments. The analysis was restricted to V-J combinations with a frequency above 0.0001, which together covered roughly 99% of the repertoires. The TCS score was defined as F50 (clonal expansion) divided by E x V (chaos), with BLOSUM62-based TCRdist calculated between CDR3 peptides within each V-J. Welch's t-statistics and random forest reduced 514 V-J features to 13, which were used in a naive Bayes classifier (R e1071). TCRdb reworked the public reads: Q25 trimming with fastp, MiXCR clone assembly, productive beta chains retained. Rows with one shared CDR3 protein collapse into an entry with the most common genes and DNA. These V and J calls derive from TCRdb rather than the authors' analysis. The table for this sample lists some 340,000 distinct CDR3 sequences; roughly 15% of them were counted only once. The ten biggest clones cover 34% of the sample.

In the ophthalmopathy patients, disease was moderately to severely active, with a Clinical Activity Score of 3 or more, a NOSPECS grade of 4 or more, and a duration of less than 3 months. Exclusion was applied to patients with uncontrolled infections, other autoimmune diseases, pregnancy or lactation. Diagnoses were based on clinical symptoms, serum thyroxine and TRAb, thyroid ultrasound and orbital computed tomography. PBMCs were isolated from 7.5 to 10 ml of fresh peripheral blood by Ficoll-Paque density gradient centrifugation. Trizol reagent was used to extract total RNA, and RNA quality was then checked on an Agilent 2100 Bioanalyzer. Note on this clonotype: Its antigen target is currently unknown. No much larger clonotype is one base removed from it; base qualities were not supplied.

The source is a woman aged 40 to 55 with Graves' ophthalmopathy. Sequencing was carried out using blood.

DNA sequence: TGTGCCAGCAGCTTAAATCTGGGGGCGGACACTGAAGCTTTCTTT. It translates as CASSLNLGADTEAFF. This chain joins TRBV7-8 to TRBJ1-1, and possibly TRBD1, on 6 matching bases. V drops 2 bases and J drops 3 bases, leaving 13 bases in between. The CDR3, cysteine through phenylalanine, is 15 amino acids long. Only the CDR3 part of the read is kept: 45 bases, read in frame from the first base. According to the germline V gene, CDR1 reads SGHVS and CDR2 reads FQNEAQ.